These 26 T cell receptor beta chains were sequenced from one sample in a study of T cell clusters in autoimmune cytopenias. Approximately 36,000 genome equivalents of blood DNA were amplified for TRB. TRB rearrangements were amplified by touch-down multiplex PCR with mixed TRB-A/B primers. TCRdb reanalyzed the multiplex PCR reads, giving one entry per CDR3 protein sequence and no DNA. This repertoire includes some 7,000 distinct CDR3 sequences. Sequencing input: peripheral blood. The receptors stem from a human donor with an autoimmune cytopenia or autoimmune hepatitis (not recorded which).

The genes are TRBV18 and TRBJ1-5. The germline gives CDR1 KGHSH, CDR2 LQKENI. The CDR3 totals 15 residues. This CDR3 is CASSPPGTSNQPQHF. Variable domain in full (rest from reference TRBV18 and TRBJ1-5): NAGVMQNPRHLVRRRGQEARLRCSPMKGHSHVYWYRQLPEEGLKFMVYLQKENIIDESGMPKERFSAEFPKEGPSILRIQQVVRGDSAAYFCASSPPGTSNQPQHFGDGTRLSIL.

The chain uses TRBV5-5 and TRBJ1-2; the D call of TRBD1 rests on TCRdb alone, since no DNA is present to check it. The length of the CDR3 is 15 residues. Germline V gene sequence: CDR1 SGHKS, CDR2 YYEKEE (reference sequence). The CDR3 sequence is CASSLFTGSPYGYTF. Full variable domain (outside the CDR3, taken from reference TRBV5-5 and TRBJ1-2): DAGVTQSPTHLIKTRGQQVTLRCSPISGHKSVSWYQQVLGQGPQFIFQYYEKEERGRGNFPDRFSARQFPNYSSELNVNALLLGDSALYLCASSLFTGSPYGYTFGSGTRLTVV.

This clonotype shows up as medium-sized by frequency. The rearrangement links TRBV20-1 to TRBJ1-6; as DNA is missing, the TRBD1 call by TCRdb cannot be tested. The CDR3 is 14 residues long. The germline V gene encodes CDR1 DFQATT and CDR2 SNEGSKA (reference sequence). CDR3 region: CSARGTAYNSPLHF.

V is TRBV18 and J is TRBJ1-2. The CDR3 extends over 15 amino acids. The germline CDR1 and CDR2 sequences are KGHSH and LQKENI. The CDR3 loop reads CASSPASDANYGYTF.

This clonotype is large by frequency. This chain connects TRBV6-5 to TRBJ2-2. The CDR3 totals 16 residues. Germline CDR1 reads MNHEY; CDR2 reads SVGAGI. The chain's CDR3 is CASSYGVVRNTGELFF.

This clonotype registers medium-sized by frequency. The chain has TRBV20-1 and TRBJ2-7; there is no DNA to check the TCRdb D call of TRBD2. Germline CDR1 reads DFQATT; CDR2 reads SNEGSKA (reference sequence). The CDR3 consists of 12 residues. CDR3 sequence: CSAPGLDYEQYF.

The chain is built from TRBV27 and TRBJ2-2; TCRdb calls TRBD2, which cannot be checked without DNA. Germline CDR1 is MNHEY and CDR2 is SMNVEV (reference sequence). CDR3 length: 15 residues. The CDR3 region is CASSLAGESPGELFF.

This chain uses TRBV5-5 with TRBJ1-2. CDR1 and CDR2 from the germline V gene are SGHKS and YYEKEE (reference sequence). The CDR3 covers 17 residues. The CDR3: CASSLSGRIRVNYGYTF.

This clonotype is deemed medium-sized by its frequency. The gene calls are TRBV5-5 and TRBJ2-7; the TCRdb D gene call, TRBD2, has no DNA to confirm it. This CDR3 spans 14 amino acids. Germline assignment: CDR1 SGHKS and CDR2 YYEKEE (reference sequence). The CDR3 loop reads CASSNSGTSHEQYF.

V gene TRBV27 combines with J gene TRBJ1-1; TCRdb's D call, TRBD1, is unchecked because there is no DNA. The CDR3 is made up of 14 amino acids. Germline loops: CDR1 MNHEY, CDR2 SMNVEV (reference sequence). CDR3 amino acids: CASSLYPPRGEAFF.

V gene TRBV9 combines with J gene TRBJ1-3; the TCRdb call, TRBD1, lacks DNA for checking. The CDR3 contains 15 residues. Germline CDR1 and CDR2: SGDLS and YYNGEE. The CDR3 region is CASSPLGVSGKTIYF.

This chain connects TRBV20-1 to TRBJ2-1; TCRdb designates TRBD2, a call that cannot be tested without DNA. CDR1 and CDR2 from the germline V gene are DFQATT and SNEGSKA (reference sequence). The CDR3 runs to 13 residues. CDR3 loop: CSTPGLATGEQFF.

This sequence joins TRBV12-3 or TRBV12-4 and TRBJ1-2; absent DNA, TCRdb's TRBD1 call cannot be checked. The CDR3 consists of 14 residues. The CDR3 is CASSKGQANYGYTF.

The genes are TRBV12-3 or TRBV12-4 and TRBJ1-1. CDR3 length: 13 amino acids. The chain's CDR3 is CASSEVRDGEAFF.

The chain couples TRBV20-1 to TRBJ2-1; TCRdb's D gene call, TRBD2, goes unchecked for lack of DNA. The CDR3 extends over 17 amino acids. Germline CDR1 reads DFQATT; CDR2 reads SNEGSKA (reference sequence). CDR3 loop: CSGSGQGTSGRATEQFF.

CDR3 in amino acids: CSVDGEGYYEQYF. This sequence joins TRBV29-1 and TRBJ2-7; the TCRdb call, TRBD2, lacks DNA for checking. Looked up from germline, CDR1 is SQVTM and CDR2 is ANQGSEA. The CDR3 loop spans 13 amino acids.

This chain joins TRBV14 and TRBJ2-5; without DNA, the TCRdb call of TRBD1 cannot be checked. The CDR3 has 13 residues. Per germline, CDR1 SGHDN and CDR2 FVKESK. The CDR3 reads CASSPRLGETQYF.

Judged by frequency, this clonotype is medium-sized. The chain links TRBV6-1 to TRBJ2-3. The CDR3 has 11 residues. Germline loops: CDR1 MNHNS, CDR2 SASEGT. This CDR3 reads CASSPRDTQYF.

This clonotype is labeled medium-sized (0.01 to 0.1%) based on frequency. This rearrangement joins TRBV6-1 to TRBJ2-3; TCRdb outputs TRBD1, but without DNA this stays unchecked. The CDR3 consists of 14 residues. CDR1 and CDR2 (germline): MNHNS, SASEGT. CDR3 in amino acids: CASSVKGHTDTQYF.

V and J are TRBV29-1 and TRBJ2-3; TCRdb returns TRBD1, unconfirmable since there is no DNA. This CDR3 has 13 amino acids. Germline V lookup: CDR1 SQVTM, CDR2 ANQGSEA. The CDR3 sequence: CSVGQGQTDTQYF.

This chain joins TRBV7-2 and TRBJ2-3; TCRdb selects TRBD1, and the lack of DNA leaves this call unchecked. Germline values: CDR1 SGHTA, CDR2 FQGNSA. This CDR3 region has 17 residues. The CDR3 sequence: CASSFPSGTGASDTQYF. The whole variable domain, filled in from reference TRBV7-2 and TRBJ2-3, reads GAGVSQSPSNKVTEKGKDVELRCDPISGHTALYWYRQSLGQGLEFLIYFQGNSAPDKSGLPSDRFSAERTGGSVSTLTIQRTQQEDSAVYLCASSFPSGTGASDTQYFGPGTRLTVL.

Here the CDR3 reads CASKPTGTGGYEQYF. The chain combines TRBV6-5 with TRBJ2-7; checking the TCRdb D call of TRBD1 is not possible without DNA. The CDR3 is 15 residues long. Germline values: CDR1 MNHEY, CDR2 SVGAGI.

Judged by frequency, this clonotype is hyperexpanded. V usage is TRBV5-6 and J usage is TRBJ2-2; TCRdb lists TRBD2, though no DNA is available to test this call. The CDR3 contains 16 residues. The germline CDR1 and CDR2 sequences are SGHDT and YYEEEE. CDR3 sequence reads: CASSLSRLAGFGELFF.

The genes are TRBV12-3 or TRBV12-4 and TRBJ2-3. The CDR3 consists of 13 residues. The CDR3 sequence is CASRPDPTDTQYF.

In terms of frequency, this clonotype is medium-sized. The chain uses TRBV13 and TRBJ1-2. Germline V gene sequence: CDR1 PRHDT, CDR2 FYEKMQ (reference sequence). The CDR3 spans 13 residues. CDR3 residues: CASSLQDVSGYTF.

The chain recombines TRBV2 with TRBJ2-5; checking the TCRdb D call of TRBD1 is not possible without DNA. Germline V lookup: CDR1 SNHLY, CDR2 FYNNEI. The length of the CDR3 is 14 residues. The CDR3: CASSESRGRETQYF.